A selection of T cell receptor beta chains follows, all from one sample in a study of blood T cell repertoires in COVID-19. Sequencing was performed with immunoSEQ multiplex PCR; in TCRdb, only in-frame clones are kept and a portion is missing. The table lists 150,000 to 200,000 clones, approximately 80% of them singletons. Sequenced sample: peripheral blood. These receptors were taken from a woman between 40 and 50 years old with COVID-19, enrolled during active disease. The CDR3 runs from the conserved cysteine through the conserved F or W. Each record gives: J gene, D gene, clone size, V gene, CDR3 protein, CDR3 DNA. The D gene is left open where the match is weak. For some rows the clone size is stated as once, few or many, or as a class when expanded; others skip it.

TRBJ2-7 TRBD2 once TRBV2 CAIQRESFIKQYF TGTGCCATTCAGCGGGAGTCTTTCATAAAGCAGTACTTC
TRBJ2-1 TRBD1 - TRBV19 CASSPIPGTGENNEQFF TGTGCCAGTAGTCCAATTCCCGGGACAGGGGAAAACAATGAGCAGTTCTTC
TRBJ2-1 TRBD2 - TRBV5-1 CASSSQPSGGYNEQFF TGCGCCAGCAGCTCGCAACCTAGCGGAGGCTACAATGAGCAGTTCTTC
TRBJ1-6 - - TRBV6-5 CASRGRDSSPLHF TGTGCCAGCAGAGGCAGGGATAGTTCACCCCTCCACTTT
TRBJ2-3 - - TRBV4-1 CASSLEGARGDTQYF TGCGCCAGCAGCCTGGAAGGGGCCCGTGGGGATACGCAGTATTTT
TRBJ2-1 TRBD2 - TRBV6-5 CASMMLAGPYNEQFF TGTGCCAGCATGATGCTAGCGGGACCGTACAATGAGCAGTTCTTC
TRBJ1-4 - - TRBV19 CASSIEEEKLFF TGTGCCAGTAGTATTGAGGAGGAAAAACTGTTTTTT
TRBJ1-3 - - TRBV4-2 CASSLGAGLLSGNTIYF TGTGCCAGCAGCTTGGGGGCAGGGCTTCTCTCTGGAAACACCATATATTTT
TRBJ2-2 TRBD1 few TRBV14 CASSRDRINTGELFF TGTGCCAGCAGCCGGGACAGAATAAACACCGGGGAGCTGTTTTTT
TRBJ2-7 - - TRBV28 CASSPFSYEQYF TGTGCCAGCAGCCCCTTTTCCTACGAGCAGTACTTC
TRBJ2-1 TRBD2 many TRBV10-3 CAIGPGLAGGRSYNEQFF TGTGCCATCGGCCCGGGACTAGCGGGGGGTCGCTCCTACAATGAGCAGTTCTTC
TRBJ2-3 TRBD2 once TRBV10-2 CATREGQGTDTQYF TGCGCCACCCGGGAGGGGCAGGGTACGGATACGCAGTATTTT
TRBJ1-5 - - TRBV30 CAWRSAGPSNQPQHF TGTGCCTGGCGTTCTGCGGGACCGAGCAATCAGCCCCAGCATTTT
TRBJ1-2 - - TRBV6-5 CASSSTGIVAGYTF TGTGCCAGCAGTTCCACAGGGATAGTCGCTGGCTACACCTTC
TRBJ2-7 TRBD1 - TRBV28 CASSYDRGDEQYF TGTGCCAGCAGTTACGACAGGGGGGACGAGCAGTACTTC
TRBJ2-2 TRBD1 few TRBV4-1 CASSPRDRTASGELFF TGCGCCAGCAGCCCCCGGGACAGGACGGCCTCCGGGGAGCTGTTTTTT
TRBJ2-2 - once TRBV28 CASSPTGPPGAGELFF TGTGCCAGCAGCCCAACAGGCCCCCCCGGTGCCGGGGAGCTGTTTTTT